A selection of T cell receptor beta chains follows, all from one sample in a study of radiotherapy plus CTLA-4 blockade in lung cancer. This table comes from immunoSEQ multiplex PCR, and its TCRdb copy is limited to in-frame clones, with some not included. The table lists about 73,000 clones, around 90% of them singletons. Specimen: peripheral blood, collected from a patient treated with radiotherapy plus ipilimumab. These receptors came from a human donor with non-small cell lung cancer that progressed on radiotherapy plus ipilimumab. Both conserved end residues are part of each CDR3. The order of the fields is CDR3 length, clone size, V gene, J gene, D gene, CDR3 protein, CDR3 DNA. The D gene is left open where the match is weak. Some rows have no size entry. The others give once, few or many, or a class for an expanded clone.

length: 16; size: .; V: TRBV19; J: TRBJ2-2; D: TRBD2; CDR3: CASSLAGWEGLGELFF; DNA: TGTGCCAGTAGTCTCGCGGGCTGGGAGGGCCTTGGGGAGCTGTTTTTT
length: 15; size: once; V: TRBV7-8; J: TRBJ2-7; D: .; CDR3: CASSPREGRPYEQYF; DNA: TGTGCCAGCAGCCCCCGAGAGGGGAGGCCCTACGAGCAGTACTTC
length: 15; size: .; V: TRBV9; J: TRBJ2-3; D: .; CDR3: CASSVAGGELDTQYF; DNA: TGTGCCAGCAGCGTAGCCGGAGGGGAGCTAGATACGCAGTATTTT
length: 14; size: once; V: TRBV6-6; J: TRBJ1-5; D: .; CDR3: CASSYLDINQPQHF; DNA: TGTGCCAGCAGTTACTTGGACATTAATCAGCCCCAGCATTTT
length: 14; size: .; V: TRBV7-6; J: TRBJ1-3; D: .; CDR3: CASSLAGTGNTIYF; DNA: TGTGCCAGCAGCTTAGCAGGGACTGGAAACACCATATATTTT
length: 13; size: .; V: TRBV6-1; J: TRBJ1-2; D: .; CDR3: CASRRDNYYGYTF; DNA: TGTGCCAGCAGACGGGACAACTACTATGGCTACACCTTC
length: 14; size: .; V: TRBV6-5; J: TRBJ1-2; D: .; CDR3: CASIPQGFYYGYTF; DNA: TGTGCCAGCATTCCACAGGGATTCTACTATGGCTACACCTTC
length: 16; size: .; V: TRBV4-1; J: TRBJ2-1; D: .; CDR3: CASSQLDRNSYNEQFF; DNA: TGCGCCAGCAGCCAATTAGATAGAAACTCCTACAATGAGCAGTTCTTC
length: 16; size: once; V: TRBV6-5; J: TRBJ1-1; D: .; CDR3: CASSYSRFGGNTEAFF; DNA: TGTGCCAGCAGTTACTCCAGGTTCGGGGGGAACACTGAAGCTTTCTTT
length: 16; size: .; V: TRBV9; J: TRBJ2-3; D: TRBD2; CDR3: CASSDGLAGRTDTQYF; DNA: TGTGCCAGCAGCGACGGACTAGCGGGACGCACAGATACGCAGTATTTT
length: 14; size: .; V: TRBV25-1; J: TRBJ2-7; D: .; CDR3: CASSAGGAGYEQYF; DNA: TGTGCCAGCAGTGCTGGGGGCGCCGGGTACGAGCAGTACTTC
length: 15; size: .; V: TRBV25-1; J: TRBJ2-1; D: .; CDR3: CASSEVRFYHNEQFF; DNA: TGTGCCAGCAGTGAAGTACGGTTCTACCACAATGAGCAGTTCTTC
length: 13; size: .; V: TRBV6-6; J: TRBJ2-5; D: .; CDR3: CASSYSAEETQYF; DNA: TGTGCCAGCAGTTACTCGGCAGAAGAGACCCAGTACTTC
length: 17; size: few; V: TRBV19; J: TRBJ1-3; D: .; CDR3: CASKQTGSEVSGNTIYF; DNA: TGTGCCAGTAAACAGACAGGATCCGAAGTCTCTGGAAACACCATATATTTT
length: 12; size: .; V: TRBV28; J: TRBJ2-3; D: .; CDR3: CASSLAGDTQYF; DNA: TGTGCCAGCAGTTTGGCCGGGGATACGCAGTATTTT
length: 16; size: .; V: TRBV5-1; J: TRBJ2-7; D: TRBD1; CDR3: CASREGTGVAIHEQYF; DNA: TGCGCCAGCAGGGAGGGGACAGGGGTAGCCATCCACGAGCAGTACTTC
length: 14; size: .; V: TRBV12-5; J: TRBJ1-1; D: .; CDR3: CASGLETPNTEAFF; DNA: TGTGCTAGTGGTTTGGAGACTCCGAACACTGAAGCTTTCTTT
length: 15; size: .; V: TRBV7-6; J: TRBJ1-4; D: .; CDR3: CASSLADSSSEKLFF; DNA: TGTGCCAGCAGCTTAGCGGACAGTTCTAGTGAAAAACTGTTTTTT
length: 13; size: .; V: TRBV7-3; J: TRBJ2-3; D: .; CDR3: CASSRYRDDIQYF; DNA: TGTGCCAGCAGCCGATACCGGGACGACATACAGTATTTT
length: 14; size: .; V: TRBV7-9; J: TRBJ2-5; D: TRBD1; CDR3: CASRRDRAQETQYF; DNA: TGTGCCAGCAGACGGGACAGGGCGCAAGAGACCCAGTACTTC
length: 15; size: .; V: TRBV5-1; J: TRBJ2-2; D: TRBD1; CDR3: CASSPDRGLGGELFF; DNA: TGCGCCAGCAGCCCGGACAGGGGGTTAGGCGGGGAGCTGTTTTTT
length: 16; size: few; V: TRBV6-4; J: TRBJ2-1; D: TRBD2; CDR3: CASSATGTSGYNEQFF; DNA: TGTGCCAGCAGTGCCACCGGGACTAGCGGCTACAATGAGCAGTTCTTC
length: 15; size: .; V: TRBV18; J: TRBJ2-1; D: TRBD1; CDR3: CASSLTGTGAREQFF; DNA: TGTGCCAGCTCACTCACCGGGACAGGGGCTCGTGAGCAGTTCTTC
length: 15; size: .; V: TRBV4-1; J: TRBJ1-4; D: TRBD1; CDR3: CASSETGQFNEKLFF; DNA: TGCGCCAGCAGCGAAACGGGACAGTTTAATGAAAAACTGTTTTTT
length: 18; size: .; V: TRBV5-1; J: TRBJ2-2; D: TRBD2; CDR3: CASSLEGGRAISTGELFF; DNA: TGCGCCAGCAGCTTGGAAGGCGGGAGGGCCATAAGCACCGGGGAGCTGTTTTTT
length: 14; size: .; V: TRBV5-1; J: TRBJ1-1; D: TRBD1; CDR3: CASSLGQGRAEAFF; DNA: TGCGCCAGCAGCTTGGGACAGGGGAGGGCTGAAGCTTTCTTT
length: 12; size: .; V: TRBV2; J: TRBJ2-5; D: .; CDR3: CASEGGWQTQYF; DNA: TGTGCCAGCGAAGGAGGGTGGCAGACCCAGTACTTC
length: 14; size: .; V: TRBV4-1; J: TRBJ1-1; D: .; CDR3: CASSQAGGSTEAFF; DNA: TGCGCCAGCAGCCAAGCGGGGGGATCGACTGAAGCTTTCTTT
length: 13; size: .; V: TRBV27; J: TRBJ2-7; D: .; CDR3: CASSLAGYHEQYF; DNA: TGTGCCAGCAGTTTAGCGGGATACCACGAGCAGTACTTC
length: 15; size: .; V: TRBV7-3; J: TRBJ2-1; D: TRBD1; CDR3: CASSLGQGVYNEQFF; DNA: TGTGCCAGCAGCTTAGGGCAGGGGGTATACAATGAGCAGTTCTTC